The T cell receptor (beta chain) under discussion was sequenced for a study of blood T cell repertoires in COVID-19. Study overall: The samples span acute and convalescent COVID-19 from the United States, Italy and Spain.

Germline CDR1 is MNHEY and CDR2 is SMNVEV (reference sequence). Trimming shortened V by 0 bases and J by 9 bases, and 9 bases separated the two germline ends. This CDR3 spans 13 amino acids. How the authors handled the data: Reference gene primer amplification gave nucleated cell count estimates. The assay was immunoSEQ multiplex PCR, and TCRdb's table has in-frame clones only and misses some. V and J calls and clone size come straight from that table; D and trimming were deduced from the DNA. The sample has 200,000 to 300,000 clones, nearly 85% seen once. The sample consisted of peripheral blood. The source of this sequence is a human donor in a cohort sampled during active COVID-19. The rearrangement joins TRBV27 to TRBJ2-1, with D unresolved. The CDR3 bases are TGTGCCAGCAGTTTATCATTTTCGGGTGAGCAGTTCTTC. Amino acids: CASSLSFSGEQFF.